One sample yielded the 28 T cell receptor beta chains listed below, sequenced in a study of CD8 T cells in ankylosing spondylitis. TCRdb analysed the 5' RACE reads with MiXCR anew, one entry per CDR3 protein. The top ten hold roughly 5% of the sample, which has some 63,000 distinct CDR3 sequences, 6.2% seen once. The sample taken for sequencing was synovial fluid, either unsorted or a sorted T cell fraction (not recorded which). The source is a male donor with ankylosing spondylitis.

The sample holds many counts of this clonotype. This chain joins TRBV2 and TRBJ1-1; no reliable D call. The CDR3 length is 13 residues. Deletions cut 1 base from V and 2 bases from J, with 5 bases between. Germline CDR1 is SNHLY and CDR2 is FYNNEI. The CDR3 DNA reads TGTGCCAGCAGTGAAGAGCTAAACACTGAAGCTTTCTTT. It is translated as CASSEELNTEAFF. The complete variable domain, with remaining parts taken from reference TRBV2 and TRBJ1-1, reads EPEVTQTPSHQVTQMGQEVILRCVPISNHLYFYWYRQILGQKVEFLVSFYNNEISEKSEIFDDQFSVERPDGSNFTLKIRSTKLEDSAMYFCASSEELNTEAFFGQGTRLTVV.

This clonotype was counted many times. The rearrangement links TRBV12-3 or TRBV12-4 to TRBJ2-3; a possible D gene is TRBD1 (6 bases). The ends were cut back, 6 bases at V and 0 bases at J, with 10 bases in the middle. The length of the CDR3 is 14 residues. The CDR3 is CASSPGASTDTQYF. CDR3 nucleotide sequence: TGTGCCAGCAGCCCAGGGGCCAGCACAGATACGCAGTATTTT.

Note on this clonotype: A single base separates this from a much larger clone, so it may be a read error. The DNA for the CDR3 is TGCGCCAGCAGCACCGGACTAGAGGGAGTTTTTATCGCAGATACGCAGTATTTT. This sequence encodes CASSTGLEGVFIADTQYF. This chain connects TRBV5-1 to TRBJ2-3, with 7 bases aligning to TRBD2. The trim removed 4 bases at V and 4 bases at J, leaving 18 bases unmatched. Per germline, CDR1 SGHRS and CDR2 YFSETQ. The CDR3 is made up of 18 amino acids.

This clonotype was detected many times. The chain recombines TRBV24-1 with TRBJ2-1; 15 bases agree with TRBD2. This CDR3 is built from 16 residues. Germline-derived CDR1 and CDR2 are KGHDR and SFDVKD. The V segment lost 4 bases and the J segment 8 bases; nucleotides outside the gene matches: 5. CDR3 region: CATSEPRTSGRDEQFF. CDR3 in DNA: TGTGCCACCAGTGAACCGCGGACTAGCGGGAGGGATGAGCAGTTCTTC.

CDR3: CASSFGVAGYNEQFF. As DNA, the CDR3 is TGCGCCAGCAGCTTTGGGGTAGCGGGGTACAATGAGCAGTTCTTC. The chain has TRBV5-1 and TRBJ2-1; 8 bases agree with TRBD2. The CDR3 spans 15 residues. Trimming removed 2 bases from V and 4 bases from J; junction bases left unmatched: 5. The germline V gene has CDR1 SGHRS and CDR2 YFSETQ.

In its sample, this clonotype was seen many times. The J gene is TRBJ1-1, the V gene TRBV12-3 or TRBV12-4; the match to TRBD1 covers 7 bases. Trimming cost V 6 bases and J 0 bases; bases outside gene matches: 4. The length of the CDR3 is 14 residues. The CDR3 spells CASRRQGMNTEAFF. The CDR3 nucleotides read TGTGCCAGCAGGAGACAGGGAATGAACACTGAAGCTTTCTTT.

This clonotype has more than one count but fewer than ten. The gene calls are TRBV5-8 and TRBJ2-3, with D hard to call. The CDR3 sequence is 11 residues long. V was clipped by 0 bases and J by 11 bases, with 7 bases between them. Germline CDR1 is SGHTS and CDR2 is YDEGEE. CDR3 in amino acids: CASSLGIKQYF. The CDR3 DNA is TGTGCCAGCAGCTTGGGAATTAAGCAGTATTTT.

There are a few counts of this clonotype. The chain is built from TRBV6-5 and TRBJ2-7, with 12 bases lining up with TRBD2. In germline, CDR1 is MNHEY, CDR2 SVGAGI. The V gene end was trimmed by 3 bases and the J gene end by 3 bases; junction bases not matched to a gene: 9. This CDR3 spans 17 amino acids. The CDR3 nucleotides read TGTGCCAGCAGTTATGGTTACGGGACTAGCGGGTTCTACGAGCAGTACTTC. Amino acid sequence: CASSYGYGTSGFYEQYF.

This clonotype was seen ten or more times. The chain joins TRBV9 to TRBJ2-7; D might be TRBD1 (6 bases). The CDR3 has 14 amino acids. V was trimmed by 4 bases and J by 6 bases, leaving 17 bases between them. CDR1 is SGDLS, CDR2 YYNGEE, per germline. Written as DNA, the CDR3 is TGTGCCAGCAGCCCAGGGACATATTCTGCCGAGCAGTACTTC. The encoded protein is CASSPGTYSAEQYF.

Concerning this clonotype: Just one base apart from a much larger clone, this may be a read error. The rearrangement links TRBV11-3 to TRBJ2-1, with 9 positions matching TRBD1. The DNA matches TRBJ2-7 better at its end, which makes the J call doubtful. This CDR3 contains 13 residues. Germline values: CDR1 SGHNT, CDR2 YENEEA. The CDR3 sequence: CASSGQGIDEQYF. The CDR3 DNA follows: TGTGCCAGCAGTGGACAGGGGATCGATGAGCAGTACTTC.

This clonotype was seen at least ten times. The CDR3, as DNA: TGTGCCATCAGTGACGAAAGGGGTTATAGCAATCAGCCCCAGCATTTT. Its protein product is CAISDERGYSNQPQHF. The V gene is TRBV10-3, the J gene TRBJ1-5, with TRBD1 as a possible D gene (5 bases). Deletions cut 3 bases from V and 0 bases from J, with 12 bases between. Germline V CDR1 and CDR2: ENHRY, SYGVKD. The length of the CDR3 is 16 residues.

V usage is TRBV25-1 and J usage is TRBJ2-7, with TRBD1 matching over 7 bases. The CDR3 covers 14 residues. Germline V CDR1 and CDR2: MGHDK, SYGVNS. Germline trimming cut 4 bases from V and 3 bases from J; bases unmatched to any gene: 6. As DNA, the CDR3 is TGTGCCAGCAGTGGGGACAGCCTATTCTACGAGCAGTACTTC. As protein: CASSGDSLFYEQYF.

The sample holds a few counts of this clonotype. The chain has TRBV28 and TRBJ2-2; 9 bases agree with TRBD1. Looked up from germline, CDR1 is MDHEN and CDR2 is SYDVKM. The junction had 7 bases not matched to a gene; V was cut back by 2 bases and J by 6 bases. This CDR3 contains 16 residues. DNA of the CDR3: TGTGCCAGCAGTTTAGTGGGGACAGGGCGCCCCGGGGAGCTGTTTTTT. Translation gives CASSLVGTGRPGELFF.

This clonotype was recorded many times. This sequence joins TRBV12-3 or TRBV12-4 and TRBJ1-5; perhaps TRBD1 as D (5 bases). The CDR3 runs to 14 residues. The ends were cut back, 6 bases at V and 0 bases at J, with 9 bases in the middle. The DNA of the CDR3 is TGTGCCAGCAGCCCACAGGTTAGCAATCAGCCCCAGCATTTT. It yields the protein CASSPQVSNQPQHF.

The CDR3 bases are TGCAGTGCCCAGGGGACCATCGAGGGAGAGCAGTACTTC. Translation: CSAQGTIEGEQYF. This chain connects TRBV20-1 to TRBJ2-7; D is possibly TRBD1 (6 bases). Germline CDR1 and CDR2: DFQATT and SNEGSKA (reference sequence). V lost 6 bases to trimming and J lost 7 bases, with 19 bases between them. CDR3 size: 13 residues.

This CDR3 is CASSTLWKAFF. Written as DNA, the CDR3 is TGTGCCAGCAGCACCTTATGGAAAGCTTTCTTT. V gene TRBV12-3 or TRBV12-4 combines with J gene TRBJ1-1; D gene uncertain. CDR3 length: 11 amino acids. Trimming shortened V by 6 bases and J by 9 bases, and 11 bases separated the two germline ends.

This clonotype was seen ten or more times. The chain carries TRBV20-1 and TRBJ2-2; TRBD2 agrees at 8 bases. Looked up from germline, CDR1 is DFQATT and CDR2 is SNEGSKA (reference sequence). The CDR3 is 16 amino acids. V lost 1 base and J lost 8; bases outside the gene matches: 12. CDR3 sequence: CSARGSSGTPNGELFF. In DNA, the CDR3 is TGCAGTGCTAGAGGAAGTAGCGGGACCCCGAATGGGGAGCTGTTTTTT.

This clonotype was seen repeatedly, ten times or more. V gene TRBV29-1 combines with J gene TRBJ1-2, with a weak D call TRBD1 (6 bases). The CDR3 runs to 13 residues. The V end was cut by 5 bases, the J end by 4 bases, with 14 bases between. Looked up from germline, CDR1 is SQVTM and CDR2 is ANQGSEA. Here the CDR3 reads CSVTEGDFYGYTF. The CDR3 nucleotides are TGCAGCGTTACGGAGGGGGACTTCTATGGCTACACCTTC.

The table lists this clonotype with many counts. The rearrangement joins TRBV7-8 to TRBJ2-7, with 8 nucleotides matching TRBD2. Losses at the gene ends were 5 bases for V and 6 bases for J; bases not matched to a gene: 12. The germline gives CDR1 SGHVS, CDR2 FQNEAQ. The CDR3 spans 15 residues. The CDR3 protein is CASSPPSGTRGEQYF. In DNA, the CDR3 is TGTGCCAGCAGCCCACCGTCTGGGACTAGGGGCGAGCAGTACTTC.

This clonotype was seen more than once but under ten times. The rearrangement uses TRBV20-1 and TRBJ2-3; TRBD2 matches 9 bases. J was trimmed by 4 bases and V by 1 base; bases with no gene match: 9. The CDR3 runs 16 residues. Germline V gene lookup returns CDR1 DFQATT and CDR2 SNEGSKA (reference sequence). The CDR3 DNA reads as TGCAGTGCTAGAGGTGATTTAGCGGGAGTGCCAGATACGCAGTATTTT. It yields the protein CSARGDLAGVPDTQYF.

In its sample, this clonotype was seen a few times. This chain joins TRBV9 and TRBJ2-7; 13 bases match TRBD2. With 2 bases clipped from V and 6 bases from J, the junction kept 8 bases outside the gene matches. The CDR3 is 16 amino acids. The germline V gene has CDR1 SGDLS and CDR2 YYNGEE. The CDR3 sequence: CASSVGGLAGSGEQYF. The CDR3 region has the DNA TGTGCCAGCAGCGTGGGGGGACTAGCGGGATCAGGCGAGCAGTACTTC.

In this sample, this clonotype turned up many times. The V call is TRBV24-1, the J call TRBJ1-2; D perhaps matches TRBD1 (5 bases). The CDR3 spans 14 residues. V was pared by 3 bases and J by 5 bases, with 12 bases between. CDR1 is KGHDR and CDR2 is SFDVKD in the germline V gene. This CDR3 reads CATSDPGTAYGYTF. The CDR3 DNA follows: TGTGCCACCAGTGATCCTGGGACGGCGTATGGCTACACCTTC.

In its sample, this clonotype was seen many times. The chain employs TRBV12-3 or TRBV12-4 and TRBJ1-4, with 9 bases lining up with TRBD1. V trimming: 5 bases; J trimming: 0 bases; junction bases outside the gene matches: 7. The CDR3 spans 17 residues. Here the CDR3 reads CASSMGTGRATNEKLFF. In DNA, the CDR3 is TGTGCCAGCAGTATGGGGACAGGGAGAGCAACTAATGAAAAACTGTTTTTT.

This clonotype has at least ten counts. V is TRBV5-1 and J is TRBJ1-5; 9 bases align to TRBD1. From germline, CDR1 is SGHRS and CDR2 YFSETQ. The CDR3 length is 13 residues. V was pared by 9 bases and J by 5 bases, with 6 bases of the junction left unmatched. CDR3 DNA: TGCGCCAACACGGGGACAGGGCATCAGCCCCAGCATTTT. Translating gives CANTGTGHQPQHF.

This clonotype came up a few times. The chain combines TRBV20-1 with TRBJ2-7; 7 bases map to TRBD2. Germline V gene sequence: CDR1 DFQATT, CDR2 SNEGSKA (reference sequence). This CDR3 contains 14 residues. The V and J ends lost 5 bases and 2 bases, in that order; junction bases with no gene match: 9. The CDR3 DNA is TGCAGTGCTCTGGGGTCGGGAGGTGCCTACGAGCAGTACTTC. This sequence encodes CSALGSGGAYEQYF.

This clonotype was seen many times. This rearrangement joins TRBV7-3 to TRBJ2-3, with TRBD2 matching 11 bases. The CDR3 loop spans 15 amino acids. Per the germline V gene, CDR1 is SGHTA and CDR2 is FQGTGA. The V and J ends lost 6 bases and 6 bases, in that order; junction bases with no gene match: 8. The CDR3 nucleotides are TGTGCCAGCAGTTTGACTAGCGGGGATATGGATACGCAGTATTTT. The encoded protein is CASSLTSGDMDTQYF.

There are many counts of this clonotype. V is TRBV4-2 and J is TRBJ2-7, with D unclear. V gave up 0 bases and J gave up 11 bases, with 17 bases separating them. The CDR3 has 14 amino acids. Germline CDR1 reads LGHNA; CDR2 reads YNFKEQ. The CDR3 region is CASSQDTGWGQEYF. In DNA form, the CDR3 reads TGTGCCAGCAGCCAAGATACGGGCTGGGGTCAGGAGTACTTC.

This clonotype appeared many times. The chain joins TRBV20-1 to TRBJ2-2; no reliable D call. The CDR3 extends over 13 amino acids. Germline V CDR1 and CDR2: DFQATT, SNEGSKA (reference sequence). CDR3 protein: CSAPVGGTGELFF. Written as DNA, the CDR3 is TGCAGCGCCCCAGTAGGTGGTACCGGGGAGCTGTTTTTT.